These 7 T cell receptor beta chains share one sample of origin, sequenced in a study of blood T cell repertoires in COVID-19. The data were produced by immunoSEQ multiplex PCR, yet TCRdb's version contains in-frame clones alone and is incomplete. Among 200,000 to 250,000 clones listed, roughly four fifths were seen once. The sample was peripheral blood. Receptor source: a woman aged 40 to 50 with acute or convalescent COVID-19.

This rearrangement joins TRBV9 to TRBJ2-7; 9 bases are a match to TRBD1. Germline lookup yields CDR1 SGDLS and CDR2 YYNGEE. The V and J ends lost 4 bases and 1 base, in that order; junction bases with no gene match: 6. The CDR3 length is 15 residues. The chain's CDR3 is CASSLGQGFSYEQYF. In DNA, the CDR3 is TGTGCCAGCAGCCTGGGACAGGGTTTTTCCTACGAGCAGTACTTC.

The V gene is TRBV7-3, the J gene TRBJ2-1, with D hard to call. Germline CDR1 is SGHTA and CDR2 is FQGTGA. This CDR3 spans 13 amino acids. V was shortened by 2 bases and J by 9 bases, with 11 bases between the two germline ends. This CDR3 reads CASSLALVGEQFF. CDR3 DNA sequence: TGTGCCAGCAGCTTAGCCCTAGTTGGTGAGCAGTTCTTC.

V gene TRBV10-2 combines with J gene TRBJ2-1; the match to TRBD2 covers 11 bases. The V gene's germline CDR1 is WSHSY and CDR2 SAAADI. V shed 0 bases and J 0 bases; nucleotides not matched to a gene: 13. This CDR3 spans 21 amino acids. CDR3: CASSESEGRASGRSSYNEQFF. The CDR3 coding sequence is TGCGCCAGCAGTGAGTCAGAGGGAAGGGCTAGCGGGAGGAGCTCCTACAATGAGCAGTTCTTC.

The chain carries TRBV13 and TRBJ2-7, with 9 bases lining up with TRBD1. The germline V gene has CDR1 PRHDT and CDR2 FYEKMQ (reference sequence). The CDR3 loop spans 17 amino acids. J gave up 5 bases and V 6 bases, and 17 bases lay outside the gene matches. For the CDR3, the DNA is TGTGCCAGCAGTCCACTTCCGGGACAGGGTAGGTCCAACGAGCAGTACTTC. Translated, it gives CASSPLPGQGRSNEQYF.

This clone has a handful of counts. The chain has TRBV5-4 and TRBJ1-4, with 7 bases that match TRBD1. After removal of 0 bases from V and 8 bases from J, the junction contained 4 bases not matched to a gene. The germline CDR1 and CDR2 sequences are SGHNT and YYREEE (reference sequence). The CDR3 is made up of 14 amino acids. CDR3 in DNA: TGTGCCAGCAGCTTGGACAGGGGTGCCGAAAAACTGTTTTTT. It is translated as CASSLDRGAEKLFF.

V and J are TRBV28 and TRBJ2-3, with 8 bases matching TRBD1. Germline loops: CDR1 MDHEN, CDR2 SYDVKM. CDR3 length equals 15 residues. With V trimmed by 3 bases and J by 5 bases, 7 bases remained unmatched. CDR3 in DNA: TGTGCCAGCAGTTTTCCCGCCGGGACAGGAGATACGCAGTATTTT. Residues: CASSFPAGTGDTQYF. The whole variable domain, filled in from reference TRBV28 and TRBJ2-3, reads DVKVTQSSRYLVKRTGEKVFLECVQDMDHENMFWYRQDPGLGLRLIYFSYDVKMKEKGDIPEGYSVSREKKERFSLILESASTNQTSMYLCASSFPAGTGDTQYFGPGTRLTVL.

V and J are TRBV29-1 and TRBJ2-3; no clear D gene. CDR1 is SQVTM, CDR2 ANQGSEA, per germline. V was clipped by 7 bases and J by 5 bases, with 7 bases between them. This CDR3 contains 10 residues. CDR3 DNA sequence: TGCAGCGCCGGCCAAGATACGCAGTATTTT. As protein: CSAGQDTQYF.